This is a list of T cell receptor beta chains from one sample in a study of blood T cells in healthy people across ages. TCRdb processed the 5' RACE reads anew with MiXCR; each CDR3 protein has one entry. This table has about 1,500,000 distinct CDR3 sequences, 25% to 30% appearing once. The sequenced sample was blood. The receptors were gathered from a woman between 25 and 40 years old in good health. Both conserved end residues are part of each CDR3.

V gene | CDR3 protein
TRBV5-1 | CASSVQTGSTGELFF
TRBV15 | CATSRDLFGETQYF
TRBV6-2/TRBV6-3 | CASSYPGTSGRETQYF
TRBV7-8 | CASTRGRSNEKLFF
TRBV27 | CASRSFRDTEAFF
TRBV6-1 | CASERAYEQYF
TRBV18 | CASSPRSGASTDTQYF
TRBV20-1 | CSASNAEGNNGQFF
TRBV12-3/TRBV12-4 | CASLLADHNEQFF
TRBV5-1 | CASSPDSGEYEQYF
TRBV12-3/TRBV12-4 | CASSLGFPNEQFF
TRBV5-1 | CASSLGSLARYNEQFF
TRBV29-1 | CSVGGSYKQYF
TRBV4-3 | CASSRTLGAWSGNEQFF
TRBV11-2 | CASSLDLGYSNYGYTF
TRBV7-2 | CASSFDRREFF
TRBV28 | CASASGSGYEQYF
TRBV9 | CASSYGGAPNEQYF
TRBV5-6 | CASSSSGNSVDEQFF
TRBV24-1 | CATSDPVGGSTDTQYF
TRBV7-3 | CASASQGGTEAFF
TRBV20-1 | CSAMRQGPYEQYF
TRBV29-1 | CSVVGRVYHEQYF
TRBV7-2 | CASSSSGGTFNEQFF
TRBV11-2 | CASSQIKEEPPNYGYTF